The rows below give T cell receptor beta chains drawn from one sample of a study of blood T cell repertoires in COVID-19. Sequencing used immunoSEQ multiplex PCR; TCRdb keeps in-frame clones, though not all of them. The sample includes around 46,000 clones, around 82% of them seen just once. Sequenced: peripheral blood. The receptor source for this set is a man aged 40-50 years with acute or convalescent COVID-19. Each CDR3 is given with its conserved first and last residue. The order of the fields is J gene, clone size, V gene, D gene, CDR3 DNA, CDR3 protein. D genes are given only for firm matches. The size entry is marked missing in some rows and otherwise reads once, few, many or a size class.

>TRBJ1-2|-|TRBV5-3|TRBD1
TGTGCCACCGGGACAGGAGCCGGCTACACCTTC
CATGTGAGYTF
>TRBJ1-5|-|TRBV19|-
TGTGCCAGTAACCTAGGGGGGGCGGGCAATCAGCCCCAGCATTTT
CASNLGGAGNQPQHF
>TRBJ2-7|-|TRBV21-1|-
TGTGCCAGCCGCCGCCCAATGCGCTCGCAGCAGTACTTC
CASRRPMRSQQYF
>TRBJ2-3|few|TRBV4-1|TRBD2
TGCGCCAGCAGCCCTTACCCTAGCGGGGGGACGGGTCCCGGGGATACGCAGTATTTT
CASSPYPSGGTGPGDTQYF
>TRBJ2-7|-|TRBV6-5|TRBD1
TGTGCCAGCGGCGACAGGGGGCAAGACGGAGAGCAGTACTTC
CASGDRGQDGEQYF
>TRBJ2-3|once|TRBV5-8|-
TGTGCCAGCAGCTTTGTGGGGGGTCGGAATACGCAGTATTTT
CASSFVGGRNTQYF
>TRBJ2-3|-|TRBV4-1|-
TGCGCCAGCAGCCAACCCCAGGGTACCACAGATACGCAGTATTTT
CASSQPQGTTDTQYF
>TRBJ1-2|-|TRBV27|TRBD1
TGTGCCAGCAGTTTAGGGACAGGGAGGCACTATGGCTACACCTTC
CASSLGTGRHYGYTF
>TRBJ1-3|-|TRBV6-5|TRBD1
TGTGCCAGCAGGACAGGGAGAAACACCATATATTTT
CASRTGRNTIYF
>TRBJ1-4|-|TRBV9|TRBD1
TGTGCCAGCAGCACGCGGACAGGGAAGGATGAAAAACTGTTTTTT
CASSTRTGKDEKLFF
>TRBJ1-4|-|TRBV11-2|-
TGTGCCAGCAGATCCGAACGGAGAAGGGGGGAAAAACTGTTTTTT
CASRSERRRGEKLFF
>TRBJ2-7|-|TRBV9|TRBD1
TGTGCCAGCAGCCCCGTAACAGGGACAGGGTACGAGCAGTACTTC
CASSPVTGTGYEQYF
>TRBJ2-7|-|TRBV5-1|-
TGCGCCAGCAGCTTGGGGGAGCGATCGTACGAGCAGTACTTC
CASSLGERSYEQYF
>TRBJ2-3|once|TRBV5-1|-
TGCGCCAGCAGTCGAGGCGTCGGCGGCACAGATACGCAGTATTTT
CASSRGVGGTDTQYF
>TRBJ2-7|-|TRBV15|TRBD1
TGTGCCACCAGCAGAGAGCGAGACAGGGGCTACGAGCAGTACTTC
CATSRERDRGYEQYF
>TRBJ1-2|-|TRBV5-4|TRBD1
TGTGCCAGCAGACCGGGACAGGGTAGTGGCTACACCTTC
CASRPGQGSGYTF
>TRBJ2-7|-|TRBV5-1|TRBD1
TGCGCCAGCAGCTTGGAATGGGACAGGGGGCAAGGGTACGAGCAGTACTTC
CASSLEWDRGQGYEQYF
>TRBJ2-5|-|TRBV24-1|TRBD2
TGTGCCACCAGTGATGTGAGGGACTACTCAGAGACCCAGTACTTC
CATSDVRDYSETQYF
>TRBJ2-5|-|TRBV4-2|-
TGTGCCAGCAGCCAAGATTGGGACACCAACCAAGAGACCCAGTACTTC
CASSQDWDTNQETQYF
>TRBJ1-1|-|TRBV30|-
TGTGCCTGGAGTGTACTGGGATCTCTGGGAGGGGTTAACACTGAAGCTTTCTTT
CAWSVLGSLGGVNTEAFF
>TRBJ1-4|-|TRBV27|TRBD1
TGTGCCAGCAGTTTATCCATCCTTCGGGGACAGGGGGGTGAAAAACTGTTTTTT
CASSLSILRGQGGEKLFF
>TRBJ2-5|-|TRBV29-1|-
TGCAGCGCTGGGGGTAGGGGGTCCGCGAGAACCCAGTACTTC
CSAGGRGSARTQYF
>TRBJ2-2|-|TRBV3-1/TRBV3-2|TRBD2
TGTGCCAGCAGCCAGGGTACTAGCGTAGCGAACACCGGGGAGCTGTTTTTT
CASSQGTSVANTGELFF
>TRBJ2-7|-|TRBV6-6|-
TGTGCCAGCAGTTACTCCCGACACTCTTACGAGCAGTACTTC
CASSYSRHSYEQYF
>TRBJ1-5|few|TRBV6-2/TRBV6-3|TRBD1
TGTGCCAGCAGCCTAGACAGGGGGCGCGGCAATCAGCCCCAGCATTTT
CASSLDRGRGNQPQHF
>TRBJ2-4|-|TRBV12-3/TRBV12-4|-
TGTGCCAGCAGGTCGGGGGAGTCAAACATTCAGTACTTC
CASRSGESNIQYF
>TRBJ1-2|-|TRBV4-1|-
TGCGCCAGCAGCCAAGGCTTTACGGGAAGCTATGGCTACACCTTC
CASSQGFTGSYGYTF
>TRBJ2-7|-|TRBV11-2|-
TGTGCCAGCAGCCTCAGCGGTTTCGGGCGCTCCTACGAGCAGTACTTC
CASSLSGFGRSYEQYF
>TRBJ1-2|-|TRBV6-6|-
TGTGCCAGCAGAAACCCGGGAGGGGGTATGGTCTATGGCTACACCTTC
CASRNPGGGMVYGYTF
>TRBJ2-7|once|TRBV3-1/TRBV3-2|TRBD1
TGTGCCAGCAGCCAGGAAGGACAGGGGTTTATATCCTACGAGCAGTACTTC
CASSQEGQGFISYEQYF
>TRBJ2-7|-|TRBV29-1|-
TGCAGCGGAGGACACGGCCTGGAGCAGTACTTC
CSGGHGLEQYF
>TRBJ2-5|once|TRBV20-1|-
TGCAGTGCTAGTGGGACAGGGCCAGCGGGGGGCCAAGAGACCCAGTACTTC
CSASGTGPAGGQETQYF
>TRBJ2-7|-|TRBV10-1|TRBD1
TGCGCCAGCAGTCGGACAGGGGCGAACTACGAGCAGTACTTC
CASSRTGANYEQYF
>TRBJ2-7|-|TRBV27|TRBD1
TGTGCCACCCCCGGGGAGGCCCGGGACAGGGGTTACGAGCAGTACTTC
CATPGEARDRGYEQYF
>TRBJ1-2|few|TRBV7-2|-
TGTGCCAGCAGCTTAGCCGCACTAACCGCTAGGGGTGGAGGCTACACCTTC
CASSLAALTARGGGYTF
>TRBJ2-1|-|TRBV5-4|TRBD2
TGTGCCAGCAGCTTTCCAGTAGGTAGCGGGGGGGCCAATGAGCAGTTCTTC
CASSFPVGSGGANEQFF
>TRBJ2-2|-|TRBV7-9|-
TGTGCCAGCAGCGCCGGGACTCCGAACACCGGGGAGCTGTTTTTT
CASSAGTPNTGELFF
>TRBJ2-4|once|TRBV7-9|-
TGTGCCAGCAGCCGACAAGGTGAAAGTGACATTCAGTACTTC
CASSRQGESDIQYF
>TRBJ1-4|few|TRBV29-1|-
TGCAGCGTGACCTGGGGCTGGGGCGAAAAACTGTTTTTT
CSVTWGWGEKLFF
>TRBJ2-1|-|TRBV19|-
TGTGCCAGTACCAACAGGTACTACAATGAGCAGTTCTTC
CASTNRYYNEQFF
>TRBJ1-2|-|TRBV28|-
TGTGCCAGCAGCGCCCAACGGGCAGGGGTTAACTATGGCTACACCTTC
CASSAQRAGVNYGYTF
>TRBJ2-2|-|TRBV7-2|TRBD2
TGTGCCAGTCGACTAGCCGGTAACACCGGGGAGCTGTTTTTT
CASRLAGNTGELFF
>TRBJ1-4|-|TRBV5-6|-
TGTGCCAGCAGCATACGGACAGCAACTAATGAAAAACTGTTTTTT
CASSIRTATNEKLFF
>TRBJ1-2|-|TRBV7-9|-
TGTGCCAGCAGCTCCCCAAGTCCCAGGGGAGAGGCCTATGGCTACACCTTC
CASSSPSPRGEAYGYTF
>TRBJ2-7|-|TRBV6-1|TRBD1
TGTGCCAGCAGTGATCGGGTGTCGCACAGGGGGACCTCCTACGAGCAGTACTTC
CASSDRVSHRGTSYEQYF
>TRBJ1-3|-|TRBV25-1|-
TGTGCCAGCAGTGAAGGAGACTCTGGAAACACCATATATTTT
CASSEGDSGNTIYF
>TRBJ2-7|-|TRBV7-3|-
TGTGCCAGCAGCATTCAAGGAGACTACGAGCAGTACTTC
CASSIQGDYEQYF
>TRBJ2-7|-|TRBV6-1|TRBD1
TGTGCCAGCAGTGAAACGCAGGGGGCGATTTTGATGAAGCAGTACTTC
CASSETQGAILMKQYF
>TRBJ1-3|-|TRBV5-6|TRBD1
TGTGCCAGCAGCCCGGGGGCCTCACAGGGGTCTGGAAACACCATATATTTT
CASSPGASQGSGNTIYF
>TRBJ1-1|-|TRBV7-2|TRBD1
TGTGCCAGCAGCCCATCGACAGGGCGGTTGAACACTGAAGCTTTCTTT
CASSPSTGRLNTEAFF
>TRBJ2-6|-|TRBV5-1|-
TGCGCCAGCATGGGGAGAGGGGGCTCTGGGGCCAACGTCCTGACTTTC
CASMGRGGSGANVLTF
>TRBJ1-2|-|TRBV5-1|TRBD1
TGCGCCAGCAGATTGGCCACAGGGGACTATGGCTACACCTTC
CASRLATGDYGYTF
>TRBJ1-1|few|TRBV6-2/TRBV6-3|-
TGTGCCAGCAGCCAACAGATGAACACTGAAGCTTTCTTT
CASSQQMNTEAFF
>TRBJ2-2|-|TRBV19|TRBD1
TGTGCCAGTAAGAACGAACCTGACAGGGGGAGAGACACCGGGGAGCTGTTTTTT
CASKNEPDRGRDTGELFF
>TRBJ1-5|-|TRBV21-1|-
TGTGCCAGCAGCAAATACTATCGGGGAAGGAGCAATCAGCCCCAGCATTTT
CASSKYYRGRSNQPQHF
>TRBJ1-2|-|TRBV11-2|-
TGTGCCAGCAGCTTAGACGGGAATGGCTACACCTTC
CASSLDGNGYTF